This entry features one TCR delta chain sequence. There is no known antigen for this receptor. A read error may produce the germline difference seen at one junction end. This sample was taken from a study of γδ T cells in repeated Plasmodium falciparum infection (dated by TCRdb to about 2021). With regard to the full study: Malian children exposed to intense seasonal malaria transmission were enrolled in the natural-infection arm and compared with Australian children matched for age and gender. Malian gammadelta TCR repertoires were analysed cross-sectionally during no-transmission periods and were analysed longitudinally across acute febrile malaria episodes. A few malaria-naive U.S. adults underwent four controlled human malaria infections by bites from P. falciparum NF54-infected Anopheles stephensi mosquitoes over approximately 600 days. Samples were collected from controlled-infection subjects at baseline, immediately before selected infections, and 21 days after each infection. Using both natural infection in Mali and controlled human malaria infection, the study looked at the way repeated Plasmodium falciparum infection shapes the human gammadelta T cell repertoire. Findings and caveats that apply to the study as a whole: Vdelta2-negative gammadelta TCR repertoires from Malian children appeared more clonally expanded, less diverse and less shared than those of Australian children. In Vdelta2-negative, largely Vdelta1+, gammadelta TCR repertoires, repeated controlled infections appeared to drive waves of new clonotype selection. The Malian cohort was drawn from a small rural village made up mostly of one ethnic group, which limits generalizability. The controlled-infection cohort was small, limiting analysis of inter-individual variability in gammadelta T cell responses. A highly stable polyclonal repertoire over time and infection, with many inter-individual overlapping TCRgamma sequences, was shown by Vgamma9/Vdelta2+ TCR repertoires.

There are 11 amino acids in the CDR3, from cysteine to phenylalanine inclusive. Solely the CDR3 DNA is kept, with 33 bases framed from the first base. CDR1 and CDR2 were assigned from the germline V gene as GEAIGNYY and EKD. Vgamma9/Vdelta2+ and Vdelta2-negative gammadelta T cell populations were flow-sorted from peripheral blood mononuclear cells for bulk TCR repertoire analysis. Library method: multiplex PCR. Reads for this sample came from an Illumina MiSeq. From each sorted gammadelta T cell sample, both TCR gamma (TRG) and TCR delta (TRD) chains were sequenced. Processing in the source paper ran as follows. The repertoire analyses used clonotype tree plots, the accumulated frequency of the top 20 clonotypes, and diversity index (DI) and D75 metrics. Clones were re-identified by TCRdb from the public reads with CATT, and rows with the same DNA were merged. What appears here as the V and J calls and clone size reflects TCRdb's work, not the paper's. In all, the sample holds roughly 90,000 delta-chain clones, and more than 0.85% of those were seen once. The ten largest clones capture roughly 9.5% of the sample.

The rearrangement combines TRDV2 with TRDJ2; the D gene remains uncertain. The J gene is absent in TCRdb and was assigned here via DNA matching to germline. Sequenced: gamma-delta T cells from blood. This clonotype originated in a pool of human donors (malaria-infected and uninfected, not separated). The DNA reads TGCAGCGGAGCTTTGACAGCACAACTCTTCTTT. It encodes CSGALTAQLFF.